The rows below give T cell receptor beta chains drawn from one sample of a study of PD-1 blockade in classical Hodgkin lymphoma. Generated by immunoSEQ multiplex PCR, the TCRdb table keeps only in-frame clones and is missing some. The table includes 34,000 or so clones, about four fifths detected once. The specimen comprised peripheral blood mononuclear cells (PBMCs), sampled before the fourth cycle of nivolumab. Receptors originate from a human donor with classical Hodgkin lymphoma. Each CDR3 is given with its conserved first and last residue. The order of the fields is V gene, J gene, D gene, clone size, CDR3 protein, CDR3 DNA. D genes are given only for firm matches. Rows give clone size only sometimes, using once, few, many, or a class for an expanded clone.

TRBV28	TRBJ2-5	-	-	CASSPPGAVETQYF	TGTGCCAGCAGTCCCCCGGGGGCGGTGGAGACCCAGTACTTC
TRBV5-1	TRBJ2-5	TRBD2	-	CASSLVASGGRETQYF	TGCGCCAGCAGCTTGGTGGCTAGCGGGGGAAGGGAGACCCAGTACTTC
TRBV7-9	TRBJ2-7	-	once	CASSSTLYEQYF	TGTGCCAGCAGCTCCACCCTCTACGAGCAGTACTTC
TRBV7-6	TRBJ2-1	-	-	CASSRISGGGPLYNEQFF	TGTGCCAGCAGCCGCATTAGCGGAGGGGGGCCCCTCTACAATGAGCAGTTCTTC
TRBV5-4	TRBJ2-3	TRBD2	few	CASSSIAGAGDTQYF	TGTGCCAGCAGCTCGATAGCGGGAGCGGGAGATACGCAGTATTTT
TRBV30	TRBJ1-2	-	-	CARAGAAESYTF	TGTGCCCGGGCAGGGGCGGCCGAGAGCTACACCTTC
TRBV30	TRBJ1-1	-	-	CAWRGGTEAFF	TGTGCCTGGAGAGGGGGCACTGAAGCTTTCTTT
TRBV19	TRBJ2-1	TRBD2	-	CASRELAGAGNEQFF	TGTGCCAGTAGGGAACTAGCGGGAGCTGGAAATGAGCAGTTCTTC
TRBV7-3	TRBJ2-3	-	-	CASSWDGFTDTQYF	TGTGCCAGCAGCTGGGACGGATTCACAGATACGCAGTATTTT
TRBV4-1	TRBJ2-1	-	-	CASSQRTWLNEQFF	TGCGCCAGCAGCCAAAGGACGTGGCTCAATGAGCAGTTCTTC
TRBV5-1	TRBJ2-7	-	-	CASSQRGYEQYF	TGCGCCAGCAGCCAAAGAGGCTACGAGCAGTACTTC
TRBV6-5	TRBJ1-3	-	-	CASSPGSSGNTIYF	TGTGCCAGCAGCCCCGGAAGCTCTGGAAACACCATATATTTT
TRBV7-9	TRBJ2-3	-	once	CASSTHGTDTQYF	TGTGCCAGCAGCACCCACGGCACAGATACGCAGTATTTT
TRBV4-1	TRBJ1-6	-	few	CASSQGPSPNSPLHF	TGCGCCAGCAGCCAAGGACCCAGCCCTAATTCACCCCTCCACTTT
TRBV4-3	TRBJ2-7	TRBD1	-	CASSDPGQGKDEQYF	TGCGCCAGCAGCGATCCGGGACAGGGGAAGGACGAGCAGTACTTC
TRBV23-1	TRBJ2-5	-	-	CASSRIRGLQETQYF	TGCGCCAGCAGTCGAATCCGGGGCTTACAAGAGACCCAGTACTTC
TRBV18	TRBJ2-7	TRBD2	-	CASSPPGLSYEQYF	TGTGCCAGCTCACCTCCGGGACTATCCTACGAGCAGTACTTC
TRBV7-7	TRBJ2-1	-	few	CASSHLGDYNEQFF	TGTGCTAGCAGCCACTTAGGTGACTACAATGAGCAGTTCTTC
TRBV15	TRBJ1-3	-	few	CATSRDLGTGENTIYF	TGTGCCACCAGCAGAGATTTGGGGACGGGCGAAAACACCATATATTTT
TRBV6-5	TRBJ2-1	TRBD1	-	CASSRRGRAYNEQFF	TGTGCCAGCAGTCGCAGGGGGCGCGCCTACAATGAGCAGTTCTTC
TRBV18	TRBJ2-1	TRBD2	few	CASSPPGLPYNEQFF	TGTGCCAGCTCACCACCGGGACTACCATACAATGAGCAGTTCTTC
TRBV29-1	TRBJ2-7	-	few	CSVERDYEQYF	TGCAGCGTTGAAAGGGACTACGAGCAGTACTTC
TRBV30	TRBJ1-3	-	-	CASSLPRDNSGNTIYF	TGTGCCAGCAGCTTACCCCGGGACAACTCTGGAAACACCATATATTTT
TRBV5-6	TRBJ1-3	TRBD1	-	CASSYRQGRGNTIYF	TGTGCCAGCAGCTACCGACAGGGACGTGGAAACACCATATATTTT
TRBV9	TRBJ2-7	-	once	CASSVGDILTF	TGTGCCAGCAGCGTAGGGGACATCTTGACGTTC
TRBV6-5	TRBJ2-1	-	once	CASSYRDISYNEQFF	TGTGCCAGCAGTTACCGGGATATCTCCTACAATGAGCAGTTCTTC
TRBV6-4	TRBJ2-1	TRBD2	-	CASSPIAGEGNEQFF	TGTGCCAGCAGCCCTATAGCGGGAGAAGGCAATGAGCAGTTCTTC
TRBV9	TRBJ2-4	-	-	CASSAQDNAIQYF	TGTGCCAGCAGCGCTCAGGACAACGCCATTCAGTACTTC
TRBV11-2	TRBJ2-7	TRBD1	-	CASSDTGTGSYEQYF	TGTGCCAGCAGCGATACCGGGACAGGATCTTACGAGCAGTACTTC
TRBV5-1	TRBJ1-6	TRBD1	-	CASSYDRGNSPLHF	TGCGCCAGCAGCTACGACAGGGGGAACTCACCCCTCCACTTT
TRBV7-6	TRBJ2-5	-	-	CASSSGPLQETQYF	TGTGCCAGCAGTTCAGGACCCCTCCAAGAGACCCAGTACTTC
TRBV15	TRBJ1-4	-	-	CATSRGRGTPSEKLFF	TGTGCCACCAGCAGGGGCCGAGGGACACCGAGTGAAAAACTGTTTTTT
TRBV6-6	TRBJ2-7	-	-	CASSDLTAYEQYF	TGTGCCAGCAGCGACCTTACAGCCTACGAGCAGTACTTC
TRBV7-2	TRBJ1-2	-	-	CASSPVSLIGYTF	TGTGCCAGCAGCCCCGTTTCCCTAATTGGCTACACCTTC
TRBV6-5	TRBJ1-5	-	once	CASRSVEPQHF	TGTGCCAGCAGAAGCGTAGAGCCCCAGCATTTT
TRBV7-2	TRBJ1-1	-	once	CASSSWTFPNTEAFF	TGTGCCAGCAGCTCATGGACATTCCCGAACACTGAAGCTTTCTTT
TRBV5-6	TRBJ2-3	-	-	CASSLLGTLEGDTQYF	TGTGCCAGCAGCTTATTGGGGACACTCGAGGGAGATACGCAGTATTTT
TRBV4-2	TRBJ1-2	-	once	CASSQDTDNYGYTF	TGTGCCAGCAGCCAAGATACCGACAACTATGGCTACACCTTC
TRBV18	TRBJ1-3	-	-	CASSPSIQGAGNTIYF	TGTGCCAGCTCACCAAGTATACAGGGTGCAGGAAACACCATATATTTT
TRBV7-9	TRBJ2-5	TRBD1	-	CASSWTGRPETQYF	TGTGCCAGCAGCTGGACAGGGCGTCCGGAGACCCAGTACTTC
TRBV4-3	TRBJ1-1	TRBD1	-	CASSQEPPDRGFTEAFF	TGCGCCAGCAGCCAAGAGCCCCCTGACAGGGGATTCACTGAAGCTTTCTTT
TRBV10-3	TRBJ1-1	-	-	CAISDLTEAFF	TGTGCCATCAGTGACCTCACTGAAGCTTTCTTT
TRBV30	TRBJ1-1	-	-	CAWSVLAKNTEAFF	TGTGCCTGGAGTGTACTCGCCAAGAACACTGAAGCTTTCTTT
TRBV2	TRBJ1-2	-	-	CASSESGPGYGYTF	TGTGCCAGCAGTGAATCGGGCCCAGGCTATGGCTACACCTTC
TRBV11-2	TRBJ1-1	-	-	CASSLGVEVNTEAFF	TGTGCCAGCAGCTTAGGTGTGGAGGTGAACACTGAAGCTTTCTTT
TRBV6-1	TRBJ2-7	TRBD2	-	CASGTSGSSYEQYF	TGTGCCAGCGGGACTAGCGGGAGCTCCTACGAGCAGTACTTC
TRBV5-8	TRBJ2-3	TRBD1	-	CASSIRQGTDTQYF	TGTGCCAGCAGCATACGACAGGGGACAGATACGCAGTATTTT
TRBV5-1	TRBJ2-7	-	-	CASSGGQPQREQYF	TGCGCCAGCAGCGGAGGACAGCCCCAGAGGGAGCAGTACTTC